The 30 T cell receptor beta chains below come from one sample, sequenced in a study of human T cells and chemical hapten exposure. Time point described: patch test 1, 2 weeks after DPC sensitization. Sample treatment: therapeutic diphenylcyclopropenone sensitization with weekly scalp DPC. MiXCR was run by TCRdb on the RACE reads, yielding one entry per CDR3 protein. The sample holds about 74,000 distinct CDR3 sequences, 25% to 40% seen once. This material consisted of whole blood, taken in connection with sensitization to the hapten diphenylcyclopropenone (DPC). The receptors come from a man aged 35 to 55 with alopecia areata. Some clones in this sample may be carry-over from other donors' samples.

In this sample, this clonotype turned up a few times. The chain has TRBV29-1 and TRBJ2-7; the match to TRBD1 covers 11 bases. CDR1 SQVTM and CDR2 ANQGSEA come from the germline V gene. The CDR3 has 12 amino acids. Trimming removed 7 bases from V and 3 bases from J; junction bases left unmatched: 2. The CDR3 sequence is CSAGTGGYEQYF. CDR3 sequence (DNA): TGCAGCGCCGGGACAGGGGGCTACGAGCAGTACTTC.

The chain couples TRBV7-8 to TRBJ2-1; no clear D gene. The CDR3 has 12 residues. Germline lookup yields CDR1 SGHVS and CDR2 FQNEAQ. Trimming took 5 bases from V and 8 from J, leaving 10 bases between them. The CDR3 is CASSDLADEQFF. CDR3 in DNA: TGTGCCAGCAGCGATCTGGCCGATGAGCAGTTCTTC.

This clonotype was seen many times. The chain couples TRBV20-1 to TRBJ2-7, with D perhaps assigned TRBD1 or TRBD2 (5 bases each). This CDR3 contains 12 residues. In germline, CDR1 is DFQATT, CDR2 SNEGSKA (reference sequence). V was cut by 2 bases and J by 3 bases, with 8 bases left in between. The CDR3 DNA sequence: TGCAGTGCTAGAAGGGGAGACTACGAGCAGTACTTC. The encoded protein is CSARRGDYEQYF.

The rearrangement links TRBV28 to TRBJ1-1; perhaps TRBD1 as D (5 bases). The V end was cut by 5 bases, the J end by 3 bases, with 19 bases between. The length of the CDR3 is 16 residues. Looked up from germline, CDR1 is MDHEN and CDR2 is SYDVKM. CDR3: CASSPPRGLSDTEAFF. The CDR3 nucleotides are TGTGCCAGCAGTCCCCCCCGGGGCCTATCGGACACTGAAGCTTTCTTT.

CDR3 sequence reads: CASTEDGSRYNEQFF. For the CDR3, the DNA is TGTGCCAGCACCGAGGATGGTAGCCGGTACAATGAGCAGTTCTTC. The chain carries TRBV6-1 and TRBJ2-1; D remains unclear. The CDR3 has 15 residues. V shed 7 bases and J shed 4 bases, with 17 bases lying between them. The V gene's germline CDR1 is MNHNS and CDR2 SASEGT.

This clonotype was seen a handful of times. In nucleotides, the CDR3 is TGTGCCAGCAGCGCGGCCGGGACAGGGGAGAGGGAAAAACTGTTTTTT. This codes for CASSAAGTGEREKLFF. The rearrangement joins TRBV11-2 to TRBJ1-4; 10 nucleotides line up with TRBD1. CDR3 length: 16 amino acids. The V segment lost 5 bases and the J segment 8 bases; nucleotides outside the gene matches: 11. Germline V CDR1 and CDR2: SGHAT, FQNNGV.

V and J are TRBV9 and TRBJ1-4; D remains unclear. This CDR3 spans 15 amino acids. Germline V lookup: CDR1 SGDLS, CDR2 YYNGEE. V shed 4 bases and J shed 0 bases, with 10 bases lying between them. The CDR3 protein is CASSLSGATNEKLFF. DNA for the CDR3: TGTGCCAGCAGCTTATCTGGGGCAACTAATGAAAAACTGTTTTTT.

The chain carries TRBV4-3 and TRBJ1-1, with D unclear. The CDR3 is 15 residues long. Germline V gene data show CDR1 as LGHNA and CDR2 as YSLEER. V lost 0 bases, J lost 4 bases, and 12 bases lay in between. In nucleotides, the CDR3 is TGCGCCAGCAGCCAAGATATGGCGAGGGTCACTGAAGCTTTCTTT. Amino acid sequence: CASSQDMARVTEAFF.

This clonotype has only a few counts. V usage is TRBV6-1 and J usage is TRBJ2-2, with 8 bases matching TRBD1. Germline V gene sequence: CDR1 MNHNS, CDR2 SASEGT. This CDR3 is built from 16 residues. The V gene end was trimmed by 4 bases and the J gene end by 0 bases; junction bases not matched to a gene: 4. CDR3 loop: CASSGRTGPNTGELFF. Here the CDR3 DNA reads TGTGCCAGCAGTGGACGGACAGGGCCGAACACCGGGGAGCTGTTTTTT.

This clonotype was seen only a few times. The V gene is TRBV4-3, the J gene TRBJ2-3; 11 nucleotides agree with TRBD2. Germline assignment: CDR1 LGHNA and CDR2 YSLEER. The trim removed 0 bases at V and 6 bases at J, leaving 8 bases unmatched. This CDR3 is 17 amino acids long. CDR3 DNA: TGCGCCAGCAGCCAAGATCCACTAGCGGGAGAGGGGGATACGCAGTATTTT. This sequence encodes CASSQDPLAGEGDTQYF.

This chain uses TRBV12-3 or TRBV12-4 with TRBJ2-1; perhaps TRBD1 as D (5 bases). This CDR3 region has 13 residues. The ends were cut back, 3 bases at V and 10 bases at J, with 13 bases in the middle. DNA of the CDR3: TGTGCCAGCAGTTTTTTAGGGGCCTGGGAGCAGTTCTTC. It codes for CASSFLGAWEQFF.

This clonotype was seen only a few times. The chain joins TRBV20-1 to TRBJ2-3; D is possibly TRBD1 or TRBD2 (5 bases each). The CDR3 spans 15 residues. Trimming cost V 0 bases and J 2 bases, with 12 bases left between them. In germline, CDR1 is DFQATT, CDR2 SNEGSKA (reference sequence). DNA of the CDR3: TGCAGTGCTAGAGATTGGGACCCCATCACAGATACGCAGTATTTT. Amino acids: CSARDWDPITDTQYF.

In DNA, the CDR3 is TGTGCCAGCGGGGTTACCGGGGAGCTGTTTTTT. Translating gives CASGVTGELFF. The rearrangement uses TRBV12-3 or TRBV12-4 and TRBJ2-2; D is unclear. Trimming took 8 bases from V and 5 from J, leaving 6 bases between them. This CDR3 spans 11 amino acids.

The chain links TRBV6-1 to TRBJ1-2; D may be TRBD1 (5 bases). Germline CDR1 reads MNHNS; CDR2 reads SASEGT. CDR3 length equals 13 residues. V gave up 8 bases and J gave up 7 bases, with 17 bases separating them. CDR3 DNA: TGTGCCAGCGGAGAAGGGACGGAATTTGGCTACACCTTC. Amino acid sequence: CASGEGTEFGYTF.

The chain has TRBV5-1 and TRBJ2-1; 7 nucleotides match TRBD2. Germline trimming cut 2 bases from V and 3 bases from J; bases unmatched to any gene: 2. Looked up from germline, CDR1 is SGHRS and CDR2 is YFSETQ. This CDR3 has 14 amino acids. CDR3 in amino acids: CASSLTSDYNEQFF. For the CDR3, the DNA is TGCGCCAGCAGCTTAACTAGCGACTACAATGAGCAGTTCTTC.

The rearrangement links TRBV28 to TRBJ1-4, with 11 bases identical to TRBD1. The germline V gene encodes CDR1 MDHEN and CDR2 SYDVKM. V shed 5 bases and J 5 bases; nucleotides not matched to a gene: 4. The CDR3 runs to 15 residues. The CDR3 is CASSPGTGGNEKLFF. CDR3 sequence (DNA): TGTGCCAGCAGTCCCGGGACAGGGGGAAATGAAAAACTGTTTTTT.

This clonotype was seen a handful of times. The rearrangement links TRBV14 to TRBJ2-1; unclear D gene. The germline CDR1 and CDR2 sequences are SGHDN and FVKESK. The CDR3 contains 16 residues. Trimming left V 0 bases short and J 3 bases short, with 12 bases between. CDR3 nucleotide sequence: TGTGCCAGCAGCCAAGATGCCAGGTTCAACTACAATGAGCAGTTCTTC. This encodes CASSQDARFNYNEQFF. The variable domain in full, completed from reference TRBV14 and TRBJ2-1, reads EAGVTQFPSHSVIEKGQTVTLRCDPISGHDNLYWYRRVMGKEIKFLLHFVKESKQDESGMPNNRFLAERTGGTYSTLKVQPAELEDSGVYFCASSQDARFNYNEQFFGPGTRLTVL.

This chain joins TRBV12-3 or TRBV12-4 and TRBJ2-5; D is perhaps TRBD2 (5 bases). The length of the CDR3 is 14 residues. Trimming shortened V by 3 bases and J by 5 bases, and 13 bases separated the two germline ends. CDR3: CASSFRQTGETQYF. CDR3 in DNA: TGTGCCAGCAGTTTTCGACAAACGGGGGAGACCCAGTACTTC.

In its sample, this clonotype was seen once. The chain joins TRBV20-1 to TRBJ2-7; D may be TRBD1 (5 bases). CDR1 is DFQATT, CDR2 SNEGSKA, per germline (reference sequence). Trimming took off 3 bases at V and 2 bases at J, with 11 bases between the two ends. This CDR3 spans 13 amino acids. Here the CDR3 reads CSASRQSTYEQYF. CDR3 nucleotide sequence: TGCAGTGCTAGTAGACAGTCCACCTACGAGCAGTACTTC.

The genes are TRBV5-1 and TRBJ2-5; possibly TRBD2 for D (6 bases). V was pared by 1 base and J by 5 bases, with 9 bases between. The CDR3 loop spans 13 amino acids. CDR1 and CDR2 from the germline V gene are SGHRS and YFSETQ. CDR3 nucleotide sequence: TGCGCCAGCAGCTTGTCAGGGAGGGAGACCCAGTACTTC. Its translation is CASSLSGRETQYF. Full variable domain (remainder filled in from reference TRBV5-1 and TRBJ2-5): KAGVTQTPRYLIKTRGQQVTLSCSPISGHRSVSWYQQTPGQGLQFLFEYFSETQRNKGNFPGRFSGRQFSNSRSEMNVSTLELGDSALYLCASSLSGRETQYFGPGTRLLVL.

There are a few counts of this clonotype. The V gene is TRBV28, the J gene TRBJ2-7; TRBD1 matches 10 bases. CDR1 and CDR2 (germline): MDHEN, SYDVKM. The CDR3 totals 16 residues. Losses at the gene ends were 0 bases for V and 1 base for J; bases not matched to a gene: 3. The CDR3 sequence: CASSLWRGQGSYEQYF. In DNA, the CDR3 is TGTGCCAGCAGTTTATGGAGGGGACAGGGGTCCTACGAGCAGTACTTC.

This clonotype came up a few times. This rearrangement joins TRBV10-3 to TRBJ2-1; 9 bases line up with TRBD2. The germline V gene encodes CDR1 ENHRY and CDR2 SYGVKD. V trimming: 8 bases; J trimming: 8 bases; junction bases outside the gene matches: 7. The CDR3 spans 13 residues. The CDR3 sequence: CAIRSGSGDEQFF. The CDR3 DNA is TGTGCCATCCGTAGCGGGAGTGGGGATGAGCAGTTCTTC.

The V gene is TRBV2, the J gene TRBJ2-5; 12 bases map to TRBD2. V shed 7 bases, J shed 4 bases, and the junction held 1 base outside the gene matches. The CDR3 spans 13 residues. Germline lookup yields CDR1 SNHLY and CDR2 FYNNEI. The DNA for the CDR3 is TGTGCCAGCACGGGACTAGCGGGAGAGACCCAGTACTTC. It encodes CASTGLAGETQYF.

The chain combines TRBV18 with TRBJ2-7; D gene uncertain. Germline values: CDR1 KGHSH, CDR2 LQKENI. Trimming shortened V by 1 base and J by 4 bases, and 11 bases separated the two germline ends. This CDR3 contains 14 residues. DNA of the CDR3: TGTGCCAGCTCACCACTGGAGTCTGTATACGAGCAGTACTTC. Encoded protein: CASSPLESVYEQYF.

V and J are TRBV6-5 and TRBJ1-5; D not certain. The germline CDR1 and CDR2 sequences are MNHEY and SVGAGI. Trimming took 3 bases from V and 7 from J, leaving 10 bases between them. The CDR3 length is 13 residues. CDR3 region: CASSYGLGQPQHF. Here the CDR3 DNA reads TGTGCCAGCAGTTATGGGCTGGGACAGCCCCAGCATTTT.

The chain has TRBV24-1 and TRBJ2-3, with 15 bases matching TRBD2. The CDR3 totals 17 residues. V dropped 9 bases and J dropped 3; count of bases not matched to a gene: 9. Germline V lookup: CDR1 KGHDR, CDR2 SFDVKD. The CDR3 is CATALGLAGGRTDTQYF. Written as DNA, the CDR3 is TGTGCCACCGCCCTGGGACTAGCGGGAGGACGAACAGATACGCAGTATTTT.

This clonotype appeared a few times. The chain couples TRBV24-1 to TRBJ2-3; D gene unclear. This CDR3 region has 16 residues. Germline lookup yields CDR1 KGHDR and CDR2 SFDVKD. V was cut by 4 bases and J by 6 bases, with 19 bases left in between. The CDR3 region is CATSDQRTQEADTQYF. For the CDR3, the DNA is TGTGCCACCAGTGACCAGAGGACCCAAGAAGCGGATACGCAGTATTTT.

This clonotype was counted between two and nine times. The rearrangement joins TRBV11-2 to TRBJ2-2; D remains ambiguous. Germline values: CDR1 SGHAT, CDR2 FQNNGV. Trimming took off 1 base at V and 0 bases at J, with 6 bases between the two ends. This CDR3 is built from 15 residues. CDR3 coding DNA: TGTGCCAGCAGCTTAGTAGGTCCGAACACCGGGGAGCTGTTTTTT. Translation: CASSLVGPNTGELFF.

This clonotype showed up just a few times. The chain recombines TRBV7-6 with TRBJ1-2; possible D gene TRBD1, 5 bases. Germline CDR1 reads SGHVS; CDR2 reads FNYEAQ. CDR3 length: 18 residues. The germline V and J ends were trimmed by 5 bases and 0 bases, with 22 bases remaining between them. CDR3 nucleotide sequence: TGTGCCAGCAGCCCATCCGGAGGGGCGCGATCTTCTAACTATGGCTACACCTTC. Residues: CASSPSGGARSSNYGYTF.

The V call is TRBV5-1, the J call TRBJ2-1, with D unresolved. Germline V gene data show CDR1 as SGHRS and CDR2 as YFSETQ. Trimming removed 6 bases from V and 2 bases from J, with 6 bases in between. There are 12 residues in the CDR3. The CDR3 spells CASTMTYNEQFF. CDR3 nucleotide sequence: TGCGCCAGCACAATGACCTACAATGAGCAGTTCTTC.